The 27 T cell receptor beta chains below all came from one sample that was sequenced in a study of blood T cell repertoires in COVID-19. The table came from immunoSEQ multiplex PCR; TCRdb's copy has only in-frame clones and leaves some out. Here the sample spans 350,000 to 450,000 clones, about 89% being singletons. Sequenced sample: PBMCs or T cells enriched from blood (not recorded which). The receptors shown here come from a man aged 35 to 55 in a cohort exposed to, infected with or recovered from COVID-19 (not recorded which).

The V call is TRBV7-9, the J call TRBJ2-1, with D perhaps TRBD2 (6 bases). The CDR3 is 19 residues long. Trimming took off 5 bases at V and 3 bases at J, with 26 bases between the two ends. Looked up from germline, CDR1 is SEHNR and CDR2 is FQNEAQ (reference sequence). As DNA, the CDR3 is TGTGCCAGCAGCGGTTTTGGCGGGAATAATCGAGGGTACTACAATGAGCAGTTCTTC. This encodes CASSGFGGNNRGYYNEQFF.

The chain uses TRBV2 and TRBJ2-7; 9 positions match TRBD1. Germline V gives CDR1 SNHLY, CDR2 FYNNEI. The V gene end was trimmed by 7 bases and the J gene end by 9 bases; junction bases not matched to a gene: 13. This CDR3 region has 14 residues. Here the CDR3 reads CASTPQGAGSGQYF. The CDR3, as DNA: TGTGCCAGCACTCCACAGGGGGCGGGTAGCGGGCAGTACTTC.

The chain couples TRBV15 to TRBJ2-7, with TRBD2 matching 12 bases. The V and J ends lost 2 bases and 4 bases, in that order; junction bases with no gene match: 6. The CDR3 covers 16 residues. CDR1 and CDR2 (germline): LNHNV, YYDKDF (reference sequence). CDR3 bases: TGTGCCACCAGCAGACAAAGACTAGCGGGAGAGTACGAGCAGTACTTC. Translating gives CATSRQRLAGEYEQYF.

Regarding this clone: At the DNA level, this CDR3 is encoded by other sequences in the same sample as well. J is TRBJ1-1 and V is TRBV5-1; D is possibly TRBD1 (5 bases). The CDR3 consists of 13 residues. Deletions cut 4 bases from V and 5 bases from J, with 12 bases between. In germline, CDR1 is SGHRS, CDR2 YFSETQ. The CDR3 region has the DNA TGCGCCAGCAGCCTAACGGGGGAAACTGAAGCTTTCTTT. Amino acid sequence: CASSLTGETEAFF.

The chain has TRBV7-2 and TRBJ2-2; tentative D call: TRBD1 (5 bases). This CDR3 has 13 amino acids. Germline CDR1 and CDR2: SGHTA and FQGNSA. Trimming removed 4 bases at V and 5 bases at J, with 8 bases between. The CDR3 spells CASSSRQTGELFF. The DNA of the CDR3 is TGTGCCAGCAGCTCACGACAGACCGGGGAGCTGTTTTTT. The variable domain in full, with the rest retrieved from reference TRBV7-2 and TRBJ2-2, is GAGVSQSPSNKVTEKGKDVELRCDPISGHTALYWYRQSLGQGLEFLIYFQGNSAPDKSGLPSDRFSAERTGGSVSTLTIQRTQQEDSAVYLCASSSRQTGELFFGEGSRLTVL.

V gene TRBV3-1 (or the pseudogene TRBV3-2) combines with J gene TRBJ1-5; D unresolved. Germline CDR1 LGHDT, CDR2 YNNKEL (reference sequence). CDR3 length: 13 amino acids. The V end was cut by 0 bases, the J end by 7 bases, with 7 bases between. CDR3 sequence: CASSQDQLQPQHF. DNA of the CDR3: TGTGCCAGCAGCCAAGATCAGTTGCAGCCCCAGCATTTT.

The rearrangement joins TRBV19 to TRBJ2-7, with 7 positions matching TRBD1. Germline values: CDR1 LNHDA, CDR2 SQIVND (reference sequence). The ends lost 3 bases at V and 4 bases at J; junction bases unmatched: 9. The CDR3 runs to 15 residues. The CDR3 sequence is CASSISQGVLYEQYF. The CDR3 DNA sequence: TGTGCCAGTAGTATTTCGCAGGGGGTTTTGTACGAGCAGTACTTC.

The CDR3 reads CASSLFNAGELFF. The CDR3 DNA follows: TGTGCCAGCAGCCTATTTAATGCCGGGGAGCTGTTTTTT. The J gene is TRBJ2-2, the V gene TRBV3-1 (or the pseudogene TRBV3-2); D not resolved. Germline loops: CDR1 LGHDT, CDR2 YNNKEL (reference sequence). The CDR3 runs to 13 residues. The V end lost 4 bases, the J end lost 6 bases, and 9 bases lay between the germline ends.

The chain uses TRBV9 and TRBJ2-2; tentative D call: TRBD2 (6 bases). The CDR3 runs 15 residues. Per the germline V gene, CDR1 is SGDLS and CDR2 is YYNGEE. V was trimmed by 0 bases and J by 7 bases, leaving 13 bases between them. CDR3 DNA sequence: TGTGCCAGCAGCGTAGACGGGAGTCGTGACGGGGAGCTGTTTTTT. Protein: CASSVDGSRDGELFF.

This chain uses TRBV5-4 with TRBJ2-7, with a tentative D call TRBD2 (6 bases). This CDR3 is built from 13 residues. V lost 2 bases to trimming and J lost 6 bases, with 12 bases between them. Germline V lookup: CDR1 SGHNT, CDR2 YYREEE (reference sequence). Here the CDR3 DNA reads TGTGCCAGCAGCTTAGGTGGCGGGATCGAGCAGTACTTC. The encoded protein is CASSLGGGIEQYF.

The V gene is TRBV5-1, the J gene TRBJ2-3, with D maybe TRBD1 (6 bases). The CDR3 is 15 residues long. Trimming removed 0 bases at V and 3 bases at J, with 11 bases between. CDR1 and CDR2 from the germline V gene are SGHRS and YFSETQ. CDR3 amino acids: CASSLARGGTDTQYF. The CDR3 region has the DNA TGCGCCAGCAGCTTGGCGCGAGGGGGAACAGATACGCAGTATTTT.

The chain is built from TRBV9 and TRBJ2-2, with TRBD2 identical over 14 bases. The germline gives CDR1 SGDLS, CDR2 YYNGEE. The CDR3 runs to 18 residues. With 3 bases clipped from V and 0 bases from J, the junction kept 4 bases outside the gene matches. CDR3 DNA sequence: TGTGCCAGCAGCGCGGGACTAGCGGGAGTAGCGAACACCGGGGAGCTGTTTTTT. It is translated as CASSAGLAGVANTGELFF.

This rearrangement joins TRBV14 to TRBJ2-2, with 8 nucleotides matching TRBD2. The CDR3 is 16 amino acids. Germline CDR1 SGHDN, CDR2 FVKESK. The J segment lost 1 base and the V segment lost 4 bases, leaving 5 bases of the junction unmatched. The CDR3, as DNA: TGTGCCAGCAGCCGGCATAGCGGGATGAACACCGGGGAGCTGTTTTTT. It is translated as CASSRHSGMNTGELFF. Looking up the rest from reference TRBV14 and TRBJ2-2 gives the full variable domain: EAGVTQFPSHSVIEKGQTVTLRCDPISGHDNLYWYRRVMGKEIKFLLHFVKESKQDESGMPNNRFLAERTGGTYSTLKVQPAELEDSGVYFCASSRHSGMNTGELFFGEGSRLTVL.

The rearrangement joins TRBV27 to TRBJ1-1; D call uncertain. V was trimmed by 3 bases and J by 0 bases, leaving 14 bases between them. The CDR3 totals 16 residues. Germline lookup yields CDR1 MNHEY and CDR2 SMNVEV (reference sequence). In DNA form, the CDR3 reads TGTGCCAGCAGTTTTCGGCAGGAGGTGGTGAACACTGAAGCTTTCTTT. Its translation: CASSFRQEVVNTEAFF.

This clone was counted only a few times. J is TRBJ2-1 and V is TRBV10-3, with 11 bases identical to TRBD2. The length of the CDR3 is 18 residues. Per germline, CDR1 ENHRY and CDR2 SYGVKD. J lost 6 bases, V lost 7 bases, and 17 bases had no gene match. This chain's CDR3 is CAITKRGAIAGGVNEQFF. The DNA for the CDR3 is TGTGCCATCACTAAGAGGGGGGCAATAGCGGGAGGGGTCAATGAGCAGTTCTTC.

The rearrangement uses TRBV7-2 and TRBJ2-5, with D possibly TRBD2 on 6 matching bases. This CDR3 has 16 amino acids. V lost 0 bases to trimming and J lost 4 bases, with 15 bases between them. Germline-derived CDR1 and CDR2 are SGHTA and FQGNSA. The CDR3 sequence is CASSLALYGGGETQYF. As DNA, the CDR3 is TGTGCCAGCAGCTTAGCGCTATACGGGGGAGGAGAGACCCAGTACTTC.

The rearrangement uses TRBV6-5 and TRBJ1-2, with 8 bases that match TRBD1. V shed 7 bases and J 4 bases; nucleotides not matched to a gene: 8. The CDR3 covers 14 residues. Looked up from germline, CDR1 is MNHEY and CDR2 is SVGAGI. The DNA for the CDR3 is TGTGCCAGCACCCCGCAGGGGGCGAGCTATGGCTACACCTTC. The encoded protein is CASTPQGASYGYTF.

The chain carries TRBV5-1 and TRBJ1-2, with D perhaps matching TRBD1 (6 bases). V was clipped by 4 bases and J by 0 bases, with 10 bases between them. CDR3 length equals 14 residues. Per germline, CDR1 SGHRS and CDR2 YFSETQ. The CDR3 loop reads CASSGTRANYGYTF. The CDR3 DNA follows: TGCGCCAGCAGCGGGACACGGGCTAACTATGGCTACACCTTC. The complete variable domain, with remaining parts taken from reference TRBV5-1 and TRBJ1-2, reads KAGVTQTPRYLIKTRGQQVTLSCSPISGHRSVSWYQQTPGQGLQFLFEYFSETQRNKGNFPGRFSGRQFSNSRSEMNVSTLELGDSALYLCASSGTRANYGYTFGSGTRLTVV.

CDR3 residues: CASSPGQGSNYGYTF. DNA of the CDR3: TGTGCCAGCTCACCAGGGCAGGGATCTAACTATGGCTACACCTTC. The rearrangement links TRBV18 to TRBJ1-2, with a possible D match to TRBD1 (5 bases). Germline V gives CDR1 KGHSH, CDR2 LQKENI. V dropped 2 bases and J dropped 0 bases, with 10 bases sitting between them. This CDR3 has 15 residues.

The chain links TRBV6-5 to TRBJ2-6; tentatively, D is TRBD1 (6 bases). CDR1 is MNHEY, CDR2 SVGAGI, per germline. This CDR3 comprises 15 residues. V was clipped by 6 bases and J by 0 bases, with 9 bases between them. The CDR3 spells CASRVDSSGANVLTF. The CDR3 region has the DNA TGTGCCAGCAGGGTGGACAGCTCTGGGGCCAACGTCCTGACTTTC.

V gene TRBV5-1 combines with J gene TRBJ1-2; 12 positions agree with TRBD1. V shed 4 bases and J 8 bases; nucleotides not matched to a gene: 6. Per germline, CDR1 SGHRS and CDR2 YFSETQ. The CDR3 has 14 residues. The CDR3 DNA reads TGCGCCAGCAGCGACCGGGACAGGGGGCAAGGCTACACCTTC. This gives the protein CASSDRDRGQGYTF.

The J gene is TRBJ2-1, the V gene TRBV18; possibly TRBD2 for D (6 bases). Germline V gives CDR1 KGHSH, CDR2 LQKENI. Trimming took 3 bases from V and 3 from J, leaving 9 bases between them. The CDR3 is 14 residues long. The CDR3 nucleotides read TGTGCCAGCTCACCGCGGGATGGCTACAATGAGCAGTTCTTC. As protein: CASSPRDGYNEQFF.

The chain employs TRBV25-1 and TRBJ1-1; TRBD1 is a possible D gene (6 bases). With 7 bases removed from V and 2 bases from J, the gap between germline ends came to 11 bases. This CDR3 comprises 13 residues. CDR1 and CDR2 (germline): MGHDK, SYGVNS. The CDR3 here is CASTSDRNTEAFF. The CDR3 DNA follows: TGTGCCAGCACCTCGGACAGAAACACTGAAGCTTTCTTT.

The genes are TRBV5-1 and TRBJ2-5; 8 bases agree with TRBD2. The CDR3 is 15 residues long. Per the germline V gene, CDR1 is SGHRS and CDR2 is YFSETQ. The J segment lost 2 bases and the V segment lost 4 bases, leaving 7 bases of the junction unmatched. CDR3 bases: TGCGCCAGCAGCACCCTAACTAGCGGACAAGAGACCCAGTACTTC. It specifies CASSTLTSGQETQYF.

This rearrangement joins TRBV15 to TRBJ2-6, with 7 positions matching TRBD1. The CDR3 contains 17 residues. The germline V gene has CDR1 LNHNV and CDR2 YYDKDF (reference sequence). Trimming at V came to 3 bases and at J to 0 bases, leaving 5 bases not matched to a gene. The CDR3 sequence: CATSSQGVSSGANVLTF. The DNA for the CDR3 is TGTGCCACCAGCAGCCAGGGGGTTTCCTCTGGGGCCAACGTCCTGACTTTC.

Only one count was recorded for this clone. CDR3 in DNA: TGTGCCAGCAGTGATGCCCCGGGTGTGGGCTACACCTTC. Protein sequence: CASSDAPGVGYTF. J is TRBJ1-2 and V is TRBV2; D uncertain. Germline V CDR1 and CDR2: SNHLY, FYNNEI. V shed 3 bases and J shed 8 bases, with 13 bases lying between them. This CDR3 comprises 13 residues.

This chain connects TRBV7-8 to TRBJ2-7, with 7 bases lining up with TRBD2. V lost 6 bases and J lost 4; bases outside the gene matches: 12. Germline V gene lookup returns CDR1 SGHVS and CDR2 FQNEAQ. The CDR3 length is 15 residues. For the CDR3, the DNA is TGTGCCAGCAGTTGGGACTACTCGAACCTTTACGAGCAGTACTTC. It is translated as CASSWDYSNLYEQYF.